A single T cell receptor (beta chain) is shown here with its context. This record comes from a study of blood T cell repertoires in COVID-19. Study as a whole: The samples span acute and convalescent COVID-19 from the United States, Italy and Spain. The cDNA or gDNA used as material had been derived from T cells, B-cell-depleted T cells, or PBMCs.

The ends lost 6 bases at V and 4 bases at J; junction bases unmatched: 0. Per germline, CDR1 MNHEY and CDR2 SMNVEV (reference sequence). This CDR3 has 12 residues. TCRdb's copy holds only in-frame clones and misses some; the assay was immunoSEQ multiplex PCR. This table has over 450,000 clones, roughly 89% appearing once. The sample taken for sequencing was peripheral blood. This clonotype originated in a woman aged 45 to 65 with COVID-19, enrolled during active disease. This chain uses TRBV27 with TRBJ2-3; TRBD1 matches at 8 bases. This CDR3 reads CASRTGADTQYF. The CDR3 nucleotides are TGTGCCAGCAGGACAGGGGCAGATACGCAGTATTTT.